This passage covers 26 T cell receptor beta chains from one sample sequenced in a study of beta chain features in type 1 diabetes. Study-wide points: All four CD4+ subsets from Type 1 diabetes patients carried moderately but significantly shorter TCRB CDR3s.

Their antigen targets remain unknown. Expressed TCRB transcripts were sequenced because the isolated RNA had all been reverse transcribed beforehand. The table came from immunoSEQ multiplex PCR; TCRdb's copy has only in-frame clones and leaves some out. The table includes roughly 340,000 clones, approximately 15% detected once. Sequenced: naive CD4+ T cells from blood. The receptors derive from a woman aged 18-29 years with type 1 diabetes.

Only a few counts were recorded for this clone. The rearrangement uses TRBV7-2 and TRBJ2-7; weak D call: TRBD2 (6 bases). The germline V gene has CDR1 SGHTA and CDR2 FQGNSA. The CDR3 contains 15 residues. V was cut by 1 base and J by 3 bases, with 13 bases left in between. CDR3 loop: CASSLGASDIYEQYF. The DNA of the CDR3 is TGTGCCAGCAGCTTAGGGGCTAGCGACATCTACGAGCAGTACTTC.

The chain joins TRBV6-5 to TRBJ2-3; D may be TRBD2 (5 bases). There are 13 residues in the CDR3. V lost 6 bases and J 3 bases, leaving 10 bases between the germline ends. In germline, CDR1 is MNHEY, CDR2 SVGAGI. The CDR3 DNA follows: TGTGCCAGCAGCTTGGACTCGACAGATACGCAGTATTTT. Protein: CASSLDSTDTQYF.

The rearrangement joins TRBV15 to TRBJ1-2; D is possibly TRBD1 (5 bases). The CDR3 length is 17 residues. CDR1 LNHNV and CDR2 YYDKDF come from the germline V gene (reference sequence). Trimming removed 4 bases at V and 3 bases at J, with 21 bases between. The CDR3 loop reads CATSKGALGAGDYGYTF. In DNA form, the CDR3 reads TGTGCCACCAGCAAAGGGGCCCTTGGGGCAGGTGACTATGGCTACACCTTC.

This clone was picked up many times. This CDR3 is also generated by other DNA sequences in the sample. The chain uses TRBV29-1 and TRBJ2-5, with D possibly being TRBD1 (5 bases). The germline V gene encodes CDR1 SQVTM and CDR2 ANQGSEA. The V end lost 4 bases, the J end lost 5 bases, and 11 bases lay between the germline ends. The CDR3 is 12 amino acids. The CDR3 bases are TGCAGCGTTGGGCAGGGTAGGGAGACCCAGTACTTC. The encoded protein is CSVGQGRETQYF.

This chain joins TRBV7-2 and TRBJ2-2; D not certain. CDR1 is SGHTA and CDR2 is FQGNSA in the germline V gene. V lost 0 bases, J lost 7 bases, and 15 bases lay in between. The CDR3 is 16 amino acids. The CDR3 region is CASSLAPLLISGELFF. The CDR3 region has the DNA TGTGCCAGCAGCTTAGCGCCCCTCTTGATTAGCGGGGAGCTGTTTTTT.

This clone has more than one count but fewer than ten. This chain links TRBV9 with TRBJ2-1; D possibly corresponds to TRBD1 (6 bases). CDR3 size: 16 residues. Trimming removed 4 bases from V and 8 bases from J, with 22 bases in between. CDR1 SGDLS and CDR2 YYNGEE come from the germline V gene. The CDR3 DNA reads as TGTGCCAGCAGCCTCCGGACTGGGGACATTGTACATGAGCAGTTCTTC. Translating gives CASSLRTGDIVHEQFF.

This clone was seen more than once but under ten times. This sequence joins TRBV4-1 and TRBJ2-2; 7 bases align to TRBD1. This CDR3 spans 16 amino acids. Germline CDR1 MGHRA, CDR2 YSYEKL. After removal of 3 bases from V and 9 bases from J, the junction contained 13 bases not matched to a gene. CDR3: CASSQRDRVRSRELFF. The CDR3 DNA reads as TGCGCCAGCAGCCAGCGTGACAGGGTGCGGAGCCGGGAGCTGTTTTTT.

This clone was seen more than once but under ten times. The chain's CDR3 is CASSVTVVEPYNEQFF. Here the CDR3 DNA reads TGTGCCAGCAGCGTAACGGTAGTAGAGCCCTACAATGAGCAGTTCTTC. V usage is TRBV9 and J usage is TRBJ2-1, with D unresolved. The CDR3 totals 16 residues. CDR1 SGDLS and CDR2 YYNGEE come from the germline V gene. V dropped 1 base and J dropped 2 bases, with 13 bases sitting between them.

The chain carries TRBV18 and TRBJ2-1, with 13 bases fitting TRBD2. Germline V gives CDR1 KGHSH, CDR2 LQKENI. CDR3 size: 16 residues. V lost 3 bases to trimming and J lost 6 bases; unmatched junction nucleotides: 5. CDR3 nucleotides: TGTGCCAGCTCACCCACTAGCGGGAGGGCCAGCAATGAGCAGTTCTTC. Protein: CASSPTSGRASNEQFF.

V usage is TRBV30 and J usage is TRBJ2-1; no clear D gene. CDR1 is GTSNPN and CDR2 is SVGIG in the germline V gene (reference sequence). The CDR3 spans 12 residues. Trimming stripped 2 bases from V and 6 bases from J, with 8 bases between. CDR3 bases: TGTGCCTGGAGTCAGGATAGCAATGAGCAGTTCTTC. Translated: CAWSQDSNEQFF.

This clone has more than one count but fewer than ten. The rearrangement links TRBV5-1 to TRBJ2-7, with D perhaps matching TRBD2 (6 bases). V was cut by 0 bases and J by 3 bases, with 13 bases left in between. Per the germline V gene, CDR1 is SGHRS and CDR2 is YFSETQ. This CDR3 has 15 amino acids. CDR3 in amino acids: CASSLDGGRSYEQYV. The CDR3 DNA reads TGCGCCAGCAGCTTGGACGGGGGACGGAGCTACGAGCAGTACGTC.

V usage is TRBV25-1 and J usage is TRBJ1-2; no clear D gene. Germline loops: CDR1 MGHDK, CDR2 SYGVNS. Deletions cut 2 bases from V and 4 bases from J, with 8 bases between. The CDR3 length is 13 residues. CDR3 loop: CASSEGGIYGYTF. For the CDR3, the DNA is TGTGCCAGCAGTGAAGGAGGAATCTATGGCTACACCTTC.

This clone was seen a handful of times. J is TRBJ2-1 and V is TRBV28; perhaps TRBD1 as D (5 bases). V was clipped by 3 bases and J by 3 bases, with 12 bases between them. CDR1 is MDHEN and CDR2 is SYDVKM in the germline V gene. The CDR3 length is 15 residues. CDR3 region: CASSFGQGRYNEQFF. CDR3 sequence (DNA): TGTGCCAGCAGTTTCGGGCAGGGCCGCTACAATGAGCAGTTCTTC.

The chain carries TRBV7-2 and TRBJ2-7; 11 bases are shared with TRBD2. This CDR3 has 14 amino acids. Unmatched junction bases numbered 2, after V lost 4 bases and J lost 3 bases. Germline lookup yields CDR1 SGHTA and CDR2 FQGNSA. The chain's CDR3 is CASSYTSGSYEQYV. In nucleotides, the CDR3 is TGTGCCAGCAGCTACACTAGCGGGAGCTACGAGCAGTACGTC.

This chain joins TRBV5-1 and TRBJ2-5, with a possible D match to TRBD2 (6 bases). The germline V gene has CDR1 SGHRS and CDR2 YFSETQ. This CDR3 spans 14 amino acids. V lost 0 bases and J lost 5, with 11 bases in between. CDR3 in amino acids: CASSLGGDPETQYF. The DNA for the CDR3 is TGCGCCAGCAGCTTGGGGGGGGACCCGGAGACCCAGTACTTC.

This chain connects TRBV10-3 to TRBJ2-1; 8 bases line up with TRBD2. Germline lookup yields CDR1 ENHRY and CDR2 SYGVKD. After removal of 4 bases from V and 6 bases from J, the junction contained 5 bases not matched to a gene. The CDR3 covers 14 residues. The CDR3 protein is CAISGVAGFNEQFF. CDR3 sequence (DNA): TGTGCCATCAGTGGGGTAGCGGGATTCAATGAGCAGTTCTTC.

This clone was seen a few times. The V and J genes are TRBV7-9 and TRBJ1-4, with TRBD1 identical over 7 bases. Germline lookup yields CDR1 SEHNR and CDR2 FQNEAQ (reference sequence). V shed 0 bases and J 10 bases; nucleotides not matched to a gene: 5. CDR3 size: 14 residues. The CDR3: CASSLARGLGKLFF. The CDR3 region has the DNA TGTGCCAGCAGCTTAGCAAGGGGGCTAGGAAAACTGTTTTTT.

This clone was counted between two and nine times. This chain connects TRBV7-9 to TRBJ2-1; 7 bases align to TRBD2. The junction had 9 bases not matched to a gene; V was cut back by 1 base and J by 6 bases. Per the germline V gene, CDR1 is SEHNR and CDR2 is FQNEAQ (reference sequence). The CDR3 is made up of 16 amino acids. The CDR3 DNA reads as TGTGCCAGCAGCTTAGGAGCGGGGAGTCCCGTCAATGAGCAGTTCTTC. Its protein product is CASSLGAGSPVNEQFF.

This chain links TRBV7-9 with TRBJ1-2, with no clear D. This CDR3 has 16 amino acids. The germline gives CDR1 SEHNR, CDR2 FQNEAQ (reference sequence). V was trimmed by 5 bases and J by 6 bases, leaving 22 bases between them. CDR3: CASSNYVPLFPHGYTF. CDR3 nucleotide sequence: TGTGCCAGCAGCAACTACGTTCCTCTCTTCCCCCATGGCTACACCTTC.

The chain carries TRBV7-9 and TRBJ2-7; TRBD2 aligns across 8 bases. The CDR3 covers 15 residues. Trimming at V came to 5 bases and at J to 6 bases, leaving 12 bases not matched to a gene. CDR1 is SEHNR and CDR2 is FQNEAQ in the germline V gene (reference sequence). The CDR3 sequence: CASSPAPAGEGEQYF. The CDR3 DNA sequence: TGTGCCAGCAGCCCCGCCCCAGCGGGAGAGGGCGAGCAGTACTTC.

This chain joins TRBV10-3 and TRBJ1-1, with D possibly matching TRBD1 (5 bases). Germline values: CDR1 ENHRY, CDR2 SYGVKD. CDR3 length: 14 residues. Trimming stripped 7 bases from V and 4 bases from J, with 16 bases between. The CDR3 loop reads CAITSVVGGTEAFF. CDR3 DNA: TGTGCCATCACCTCTGTGGTGGGGGGCACTGAAGCTTTCTTT.

In this sample, this clone turned up a few times. This sequence joins TRBV25-1 and TRBJ2-1; 8 bases align to TRBD2. V was pared by 6 bases and J by 9 bases, with 13 bases of the junction left unmatched. Germline CDR1 reads MGHDK; CDR2 reads SYGVNS. The CDR3 is 15 amino acids. The CDR3 nucleotides are TGTGCCAGCAGCCACGGGAGGGCCCTTTCTGTTGAGCAGTTCTTC. Its protein product is CASSHGRALSVEQFF.

This clone has more than one count but fewer than ten. This chain uses TRBV10-3 with TRBJ2-1, with 11 bases identical to TRBD2. The germline V gene has CDR1 ENHRY and CDR2 SYGVKD. With V trimmed by 3 bases and J by 16 bases, 5 bases remained unmatched. There are 12 residues in the CDR3. Written as DNA, the CDR3 is TGTGCCATCAGTGATACTAGCGGGAGTGAATTCTTC. Its protein product is CAISDTSGSEFF.

This clone was detected only a few times. Within the sample, other DNA sequences also encode this same CDR3. J is TRBJ2-3 and V is TRBV7-2; possibly TRBD1 for D (5 bases). V lost 3 bases, J lost 0 bases, and 7 bases lay in between. The length of the CDR3 is 14 residues. The germline CDR1 and CDR2 sequences are SGHTA and FQGNSA. The CDR3 here is CASSLGQSTDTQYF. CDR3 bases: TGTGCCAGCAGCTTGGGGCAGAGCACAGATACGCAGTATTTT.

This clone was picked up a small number of times. CDR3 protein: CASSLEGAYYNEQFF. CDR3 in DNA: TGCGCCAGCAGCTTGGAGGGGGCGTACTACAATGAGCAGTTCTTC. The chain recombines TRBV5-1 with TRBJ2-1; 7 nucleotides align to TRBD1. This CDR3 has 15 amino acids. The trim removed 0 bases at V and 3 bases at J, leaving 3 bases unmatched. Germline V gene data show CDR1 as SGHRS and CDR2 as YFSETQ.

A few counts support this clone. The chain recombines TRBV5-1 with TRBJ2-2; 9 bases are shared with TRBD2. Germline trimming cut 5 bases from V and 3 bases from J; bases unmatched to any gene: 8. CDR1 SGHRS and CDR2 YFSETQ come from the germline V gene. The CDR3 is 16 amino acids. CDR3 sequence (DNA): TGCGCCAGCAGAATTAGCGGGAGCGGTTACACCGGGGAGCTGTTTTTT. Its protein product is CASRISGSGYTGELFF.